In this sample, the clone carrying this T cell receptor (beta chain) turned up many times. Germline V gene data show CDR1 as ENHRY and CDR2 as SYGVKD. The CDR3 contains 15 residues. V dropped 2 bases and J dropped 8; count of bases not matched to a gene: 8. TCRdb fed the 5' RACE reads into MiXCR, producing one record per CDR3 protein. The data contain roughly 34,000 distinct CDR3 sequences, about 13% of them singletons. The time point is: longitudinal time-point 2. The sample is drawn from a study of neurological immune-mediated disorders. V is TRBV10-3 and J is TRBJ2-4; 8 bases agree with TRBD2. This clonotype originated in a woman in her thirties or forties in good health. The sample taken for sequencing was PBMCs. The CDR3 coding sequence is TGTGCCATCAGTGAGCCACGGGGGGGGGGACACATTCAGTACTTC. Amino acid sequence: CAISEPRGGGHIQYF.